A selection of T cell receptor beta chains follows, all from one sample in a study of T cells in Graves' hyperthyroidism and ophthalmopathy. TCRdb redid the calling of the multiplex PCR reads with MiXCR, one entry per CDR3 protein. The sample includes some 370,000 distinct CDR3 sequences, about 17% of them seen just once. Material for sequencing was blood. The origin of the receptors is a woman aged 25 to 45 with Graves' hyperthyroidism that later progressed to Graves' ophthalmopathy. Both conserved end residues are part of each CDR3. Fields, in order: D gene, CDR3 length, J gene, clone size, V gene, CDR3 DNA, CDR3 protein. A D gene is named only where the DNA matches it firmly. Clone sizes are given selectively: once, few, many, or a class where the clone is expanded.

NA | 14 | TRBJ2-7 | many | TRBV7-8 | TGTGCCAGCAGCTTAAGGCAGGGTACCTACGAGCAGTACTTC | CASSLRQGTYEQYF
TRBD1 | 15 | TRBJ2-5 | NA | TRBV28 | TGTGCCAGCAGCTATAGTACAGGGGCCATAGAGACCCAGTACTTC | CASSYSTGAIETQYF
TRBD1 | 16 | TRBJ1-5 | many | TRBV28 | TGTGCCAGCAGTTTCGGACAGGATTATAGCAATCAGCCCCAGCATTTT | CASSFGQDYSNQPQHF
NA | 15 | TRBJ1-5 | NA | TRBV4-2 | TGTGCCAGCAGCCAAGATACGGTCAGCAATCAGCCCCAGCATTTT | CASSQDTVSNQPQHF
NA | 13 | TRBJ2-5 | many | TRBV27 | TGTGCCAGCAGTCCTTCCTCCCAGGGTACTCAGTACTTC | CASSPSSQGTQYF
NA | 16 | TRBJ1-1 | NA | TRBV12-3/TRBV12-4 | TGTGCCAGCAGTCGGGACCAGGTTCGATTGAACACTGAAGCTTTCTTT | CASSRDQVRLNTEAFF
NA | 14 | TRBJ1-1 | many | TRBV5-1 | TGCGCCAGCAGCTCTTCTCTCGACCGTACACAAGCTTTCTTT | CASSSSLDRTQAFF
TRBD1 | 18 | TRBJ2-7 | NA | TRBV4-1 | TGCGCCAGCAGCCAAGCCTCCTCAGGGACAGGGGCAATTTACGAGCAGTACTTC | CASSQASSGTGAIYEQYF
NA | 13 | TRBJ2-7 | many | TRBV28 | TGTGCCAGCAGTTTAGAACAGGGTTTCGAGCAGTACTTC | CASSLEQGFEQYF
NA | 13 | TRBJ1-6 | NA | TRBV2 | TGTGCCACAGCCCAGGAACCTATTTCACCCCTCCACTTT | CATAQEPISPLHF
TRBD1 | 16 | TRBJ1-1 | few | TRBV6-5 | TGTGCCAGCAGTTACTCGGCGACAGGGGGTCTGCTTGAAGCTTTCTTT | CASSYSATGGLLEAFF
TRBD1 | 15 | TRBJ2-7 | NA | TRBV7-8 | TGTGCCAGCAGCTCGGGGCGCCAGGGGGCGCGGGAGCAGTACTTC | CASSSGRQGAREQYF
TRBD1 | 14 | TRBJ2-4 | NA | TRBV2 | TGTGCCAGCAGTGACCGGACAGGAGAAAACATTCAGTACTTC | CASSDRTGENIQYF
TRBD2 | 18 | TRBJ2-1 | many | TRBV24-1 | TGTGCCACCAGTGATCCCTCCGGGGAGGGAGGGACCTACAATGAGCAGTTCTTC | CATSDPSGEGGTYNEQFF
NA | 20 | TRBJ2-2 | NA | TRBV5-1 | TGCGCCAGCAGCTTGGATCCCCAGGGCTACCTATCAGAGGACACCGGGGAGCTGTTTTTT | CASSLDPQGYLSEDTGELFF
NA | 16 | TRBJ2-1 | many | TRBV6-1 | TGTGCCAGCAGTCCTCGTGAGCTAAGCTCCTACAATGAGCAGTTCTTC | CASSPRELSSYNEQFF
TRBD1 | 17 | TRBJ2-7 | many | TRBV7-8 | TGTGCCAGCAGCCTAGGACAGGGGAAGGATCGTTCCTACGAGCAGTACTTC | CASSLGQGKDRSYEQYF
TRBD1 | 14 | TRBJ2-7 | NA | TRBV20-1 | TGCAGTGCTAGGTGGACAGGGGGGAAATACGAGCAGTACTTC | CSARWTGGKYEQYF
NA | 13 | TRBJ1-1 | many | TRBV2 | TGTGCCAGCATAGTCGGTCGGGGCGCTGAAGCTTTCTTT | CASIVGRGAEAFF
TRBD1 | 12 | TRBJ1-1 | many | TRBV24-1 | TGTGCCACCAGCGGACAGGGCACTGAAGCTTTCTTT | CATSGQGTEAFF
NA | 16 | TRBJ2-2 | NA | TRBV30 | TGTGCCTGGAGCGCGCAGGGGGGGCAGAGCACCGGGGAGCTGTTTTTT | CAWSAQGGQSTGELFF
NA | 17 | TRBJ1-3 | NA | TRBV6-1 | TGTGCCAGCAGTCCCAGCTACAGCCTATTCTCTGGAAACACCATATATTTT | CASSPSYSLFSGNTIYF
NA | 14 | TRBJ2-1 | NA | TRBV20-1 | TGCAGTGCTGTCCGGACTACCACCCCGCATGAGCAGTTCTTC | CSAVRTTTPHEQFF
NA | 15 | TRBJ1-5 | NA | TRBV7-2 | TGTGCCAGCAGCTTATATTTGCAAGGGATTCAGCCCCAGCATTTT | CASSLYLQGIQPQHF
TRBD1 | 17 | TRBJ2-2 | few | TRBV5-1 | TGCGCCAGCAGCTATACCGACAGGGGGGTGAACACCGGGGAGCTGTTTTTT | CASSYTDRGVNTGELFF
NA | 15 | TRBJ1-2 | many | TRBV19 | TGTGCCAGTAGTATAACAGTGTCGAGTAACTATGGCTACACCTTC | CASSITVSSNYGYTF
TRBD1 | 15 | TRBJ1-5 | NA | TRBV20-1 | TGCAGTGCTAGTGAGGACAGGGCCACTTATCAGCCCCAGCATTTT | CSASEDRATYQPQHF
NA | 14 | TRBJ1-5 | NA | TRBV5-8 | TGTGCCAGCACCGGAAGGACCCCCAATCAGCCCCAGCATTTT | CASTGRTPNQPQHF
NA | 13 | TRBJ1-2 | many | TRBV19 | TGTGCCAGTAGGCCTTCAGCTGACTATGGCTACACCTTC | CASRPSADYGYTF
NA | 14 | TRBJ2-3 | many | TRBV11-2 | TGTGCCAGCAGCTCGCCACAGTACACAGATACGCAGTATTTT | CASSSPQYTDTQYF
TRBD1 | 16 | TRBJ2-3 | many | TRBV2 | TGTGCCAGCAGAAGCGACAGGGGTGGGACCTTTTTTAGGCAGTATTTT | CASRSDRGGTFFRQYF
NA | 14 | TRBJ2-5 | many | TRBV6-2/TRBV6-3 | TGTGCCAGCAGTTACTCCGCGTACGAAAAGACCCAGTACTTC | CASSYSAYEKTQYF
NA | 14 | TRBJ2-7 | NA | TRBV6-5 | TGTGCCAGCAGTTACCGTATGACAGGTTACGAGCAGTACTTC | CASSYRMTGYEQYF
TRBD2 | 17 | TRBJ2-1 | many | TRBV11-2 | TGTGCCAGCAGCTCCAGGACTAGCGGGAGCTCCTACAATGAGCAGTTCTTC | CASSSRTSGSSYNEQFF
NA | 16 | TRBJ1-5 | many | TRBV5-1 | TGCGCCAGCAGCTTGCCGGGGCAAAAAGGGATTCAGCCCCAGCATTTT | CASSLPGQKGIQPQHF
NA | 15 | TRBJ2-7 | many | TRBV6-1 | TGTGCCAGCAGTGCGCGACAGGATAGCTCCTACGAGCAGTACTTC | CASSARQDSSYEQYF
NA | 11 | TRBJ2-4 | NA | TRBV29-1 | TGCAGCGTTGGGCAGGGAACCATTCAGTACTTC | CSVGQGTIQYF
NA | 14 | TRBJ2-2 | many | TRBV27 | TGTGCCAGCAGCAGCTTCCCTCACACCGGGGAGCTGTTTTTT | CASSSFPHTGELFF
NA | 14 | TRBJ2-5 | many | TRBV7-9 | TGTGCCAGCAGCTTAAGCACAGGGCAAGAGACCCAGTACTTC | CASSLSTGQETQYF
TRBD2 | 17 | TRBJ2-7 | few | TRBV12-3/TRBV12-4 | TGTGCCAGCAGTCACGTAGCGGGAGGTTCGGGGGCCTACGAGCAGTACTTC | CASSHVAGGSGAYEQYF
NA | 15 | TRBJ1-4 | many | TRBV2 | TGTGCCAGCATGGAGTGGAGTTCAACTAATGAAAAACTGTTTTTT | CASMEWSSTNEKLFF
NA | 15 | TRBJ2-7 | few | TRBV5-1 | TGCGCCAGCAGCTTGGATCCACGTCCAGGGTACGAGCAGTACTTC | CASSLDPRPGYEQYF
TRBD2 | 22 | TRBJ2-3 | many | TRBV5-8 | TGTGCCAGCAGCTTGGCCTTCGGCGGGGGGACCCCCTCCGCGGGAGCGACAGATACGCAGTATTTT | CASSLAFGGGTPSAGATDTQYF
TRBD1 | 14 | TRBJ2-1 | NA | TRBV19 | TGTGCCAGTAGTTTTGACAGGGGCGTCAATGAGCAGTTCTTC | CASSFDRGVNEQFF
NA | 13 | TRBJ2-2 | NA | TRBV6-6 | TGTGCCAGCAGTTGGACGGCGGCCGGGGAGCTGTTTTTT | CASSWTAAGELFF
NA | 13 | TRBJ1-2 | many | TRBV19 | TGTGCCAGTAGTGAAAGGGAAAACTATGGCTACACCTTC | CASSERENYGYTF
NA | 18 | TRBJ2-1 | many | TRBV28 | TGTGCCAGCAGTTCTCCCGCCGTCGGGACACCCTCCCCCAATGAGCAGTTCTTC | CASSSPAVGTPSPNEQFF
NA | 14 | TRBJ1-5 | many | TRBV6-1 | TGTGCCAGCAGTGGACATCGGAAGGATCAGCCCCAGCATTTT | CASSGHRKDQPQHF
NA | 14 | TRBJ1-4 | many | TRBV18 | TGTGCCAGCTCACCAAGGGGGTCCTATGAAAAACTGTTTTTT | CASSPRGSYEKLFF
NA | 14 | TRBJ2-7 | many | TRBV2 | TGTGCCAGCAGTGGACCGACAGGTGCGGGCGAGCAGTACTTC | CASSGPTGAGEQYF